This is a list of T cell receptor beta chains from one sample in a study of T cell changes during pregnancy in multiple sclerosis. Repertoires were generated with immunoSEQ multiplex PCR, while TCRdb's copy carries only in-frame clones and drops some. Altogether around 50,000 clones are present, over 90% being singletons, with the ten largest covering less than 0.6%. The sequenced sample was CD4+ T cells from peripheral blood mononuclear cells, obtained in the third trimester of pregnancy. The origin of the receptors is a female donor with multiple sclerosis, enrolled in a pregnancy study. CDR3s include the opening cysteine and the closing phenylalanine or tryptophan. The D gene is left open where the match is weak. Some rows have no size entry. The others give once, few or many, or a class for an expanded clone.

j_call	d_call	clone_size	v_call	cdr3_aa	cdr3_nt
TRBJ1-2	NA	NA	TRBV27	CASSPIGRDYGYTF	TGTGCCAGCAGTCCGATAGGGCGGGACTATGGCTACACCTTC
TRBJ2-5	TRBD2	NA	TRBV2	CASSVAGGQETQYF	TGTGCCAGCAGTGTAGCGGGGGGGCAAGAGACCCAGTACTTC
TRBJ1-5	NA	NA	TRBV19	CASSMARDINQPQHF	TGTGCCAGTAGTATGGCCAGGGATATCAATCAGCCCCAGCATTTT
TRBJ2-7	NA	NA	TRBV18	CASSGHGYEQYF	TGTGCCAGCTCAGGGCATGGCTACGAGCAGTACTTC
TRBJ2-1	NA	NA	TRBV6-1	CASNGRNEQFF	TGTGCCAGCAATGGGAGAAATGAGCAGTTCTTC
TRBJ2-2	TRBD1	NA	TRBV19	CASSGTGDTGELFF	TGTGCCAGTAGCGGGACAGGGGACACCGGGGAGCTGTTTTTT
TRBJ2-2	TRBD1	NA	TRBV6-4	CASSDSGGAGELFF	TGTGCCAGCAGTGACTCAGGGGGCGCCGGGGAGCTGTTTTTT
TRBJ1-1	NA	NA	TRBV7-9	CASRPPGSDTEAFF	TGTGCCAGCAGACCACCGGGGAGTGACACTGAAGCTTTCTTT
TRBJ2-4	TRBD1	once	TRBV27	CASSLIRTGAKNIQYF	TGTGCCAGCAGTTTAATCAGGACAGGGGCCAAAAACATTCAGTACTTC
TRBJ2-3	NA	NA	TRBV5-6	CASSLGVSTDTQYF	TGTGCCAGCAGCTTGGGCGTCAGCACAGATACGCAGTATTTT
TRBJ2-2	TRBD1	NA	TRBV5-1	CASSLVTGGLNTGELFF	TGCGCCAGCAGCTTGGTGACAGGGGGACTAAACACCGGGGAGCTGTTTTTT
TRBJ1-6	NA	NA	TRBV6-5	CASSNRSPDNSPLHF	TGTGCCAGCAGTAACAGGAGTCCCGATAATTCACCCCTCCACTTT
TRBJ2-1	NA	NA	TRBV6-4	CASSDSGGAGNEQFF	TGTGCCAGCAGTGACTCGGGGGGGGCGGGTAATGAGCAGTTCTTC
TRBJ1-2	TRBD1	once	TRBV19	CASRGDSAGYGYTF	TGTGCCAGTAGGGGGGACAGCGCCGGATATGGCTACACCTTC
TRBJ2-7	NA	NA	TRBV4-1	CASSRLEGTPSYEQYF	TGCGCCAGCAGCCGACTGGAGGGAACACCTTCCTACGAGCAGTACTTC
TRBJ2-5	TRBD2	NA	TRBV6-1	CASRAGAKAETQYF	TGTGCCAGCAGAGCGGGGGCGAAAGCTGAGACCCAGTACTTC
TRBJ2-7	TRBD2	NA	TRBV5-4	CASSLRGGSSYEQYF	TGTGCCAGCAGCCTCCGCGGGGGGAGCTCCTACGAGCAGTACTTC
TRBJ1-1	NA	NA	TRBV6-5	CASSGNTEAFF	TGTGCCAGCAGCGGGAACACTGAAGCTTTCTTT
TRBJ2-3	NA	NA	TRBV19	CASTHGPSSGTDTQYF	TGTGCCAGTACCCATGGGCCCTCCTCTGGGACAGATACGCAGTATTTT
TRBJ2-7	TRBD1	NA	TRBV2	CASRRQGYEQYF	TGTGCCAGCAGGAGACAGGGATACGAGCAGTACTTC
TRBJ1-3	TRBD1	NA	TRBV2	CASRRQGLGNTIYF	TGTGCCAGCAGAAGACAGGGGCTAGGAAACACCATATATTTT
TRBJ2-7	NA	NA	TRBV5-4	CASSPDSPYEQYF	TGTGCCAGCAGCCCTGACAGTCCCTACGAGCAGTACTTC
TRBJ1-2	NA	few	TRBV5-4	CASSSPSGRAYGYTF	TGTGCCAGCAGCTCTCCGTCGGGGAGAGCCTATGGCTACACCTTC